This TCR beta chain was captured by sequencing in a study of neurological immune-mediated disorders. TCRdb itself ran the 5' RACE reads through MiXCR, one entry per CDR3 protein. The data contain more than 75,000 distinct CDR3 sequences, roughly 4.8% of them singletons. This clonotype was observed a handful of times. Its matching antigen is unknown. Preparation of the unsorted libraries drew on 2 million PBMCs stored at -80 C. J lost 6 bases, V lost 4 bases, and 4 bases had no gene match. This CDR3 contains 16 residues. Study-wide results and limits: CDR3 amino acid sequences of expanded clones were not shared across subjects, a result suggesting private repertoires in all groups.

The J gene is TRBJ2-3, the V gene TRBV12-3 or TRBV12-4; 16 nucleotides line up with TRBD2. The sample comprised PBMCs. This clonotype originated in a woman aged 30 to 39 with multiple sclerosis. In DNA, the CDR3 is TGTGCCAGCAGTTCCGGGACTAGCGGGAGGGGGGATACGCAGTATTTT. Its protein product is CASSSGTSGRGDTQYF.